This T cell receptor beta chain was captured in a study of T-cell reconstitution after alpha-beta-depleted transplantation in children. Whole-study findings and limits: Roughly two months post-transplant, alpha-beta T cells reportedly originated from several hundred graft clones that had expanded. At day 60, the high TCRbeta diversity found in some patients originated from recipient T cells and thymic progenitors that had survived. After one year, T-cell counts and TCRbeta diversity mostly came from new T cells.

This clonotype was counted a few times. Its antigen is still unknown. The TCRbeta library incorporated unique molecular identifiers. TCRdb redid the calling of the PCR reads with MiXCR, one entry per CDR3 protein. The sample holds around 670,000 distinct CDR3 sequences, roughly 13% seen once. The junction had 4 bases not matched to a gene; V was cut back by 4 bases and J by 2 bases. CDR3 length equals 15 residues. CDR1 and CDR2 (germline): ENHRY, SYGVKD. This receptor was identified in a girl aged 2-10 years with congenital amegakaryocytic thrombocytopenia, due to receive a stem cell transplant. This chain connects TRBV10-3 to TRBJ2-7; the match to TRBD2 covers 11 bases. This specimen consisted of PBMCs, obtained before TCRalphabeta/CD19-depleted stem cell transplant. The CDR3, as DNA: TGTGCCATCAGTGTTAGCGGGGGGGCCACCTACGAGCAGTACTTC. Translated: CAISVSGGATYEQYF.